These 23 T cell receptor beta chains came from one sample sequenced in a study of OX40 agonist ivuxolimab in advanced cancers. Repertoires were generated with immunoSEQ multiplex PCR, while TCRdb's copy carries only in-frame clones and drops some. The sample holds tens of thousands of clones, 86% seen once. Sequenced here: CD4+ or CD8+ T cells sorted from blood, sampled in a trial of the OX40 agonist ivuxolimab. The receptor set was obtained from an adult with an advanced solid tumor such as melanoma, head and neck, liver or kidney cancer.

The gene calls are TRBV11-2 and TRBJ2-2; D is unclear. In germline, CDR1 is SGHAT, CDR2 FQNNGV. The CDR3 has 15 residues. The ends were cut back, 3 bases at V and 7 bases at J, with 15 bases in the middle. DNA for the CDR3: TGTGCCAGCAGCTTTACCCGGGTCCGAGTCGGGGAGCTGTTTTTT. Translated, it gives CASSFTRVRVGELFF.

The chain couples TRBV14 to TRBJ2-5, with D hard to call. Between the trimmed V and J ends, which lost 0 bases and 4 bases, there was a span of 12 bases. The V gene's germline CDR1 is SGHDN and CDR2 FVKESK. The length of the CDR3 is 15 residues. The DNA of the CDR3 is TGTGCCAGCAGCCAAGATGTGGGGTTTGGAGAGACCCAGTACTTC. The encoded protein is CASSQDVGFGETQYF.

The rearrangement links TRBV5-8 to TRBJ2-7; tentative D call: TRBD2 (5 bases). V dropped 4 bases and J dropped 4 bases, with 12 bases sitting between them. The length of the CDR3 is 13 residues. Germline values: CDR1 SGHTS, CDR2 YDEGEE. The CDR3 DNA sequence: TGTGCCAGCAGCCCGAGGGTGACTTACGAGCAGTACTTC. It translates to CASSPRVTYEQYF.

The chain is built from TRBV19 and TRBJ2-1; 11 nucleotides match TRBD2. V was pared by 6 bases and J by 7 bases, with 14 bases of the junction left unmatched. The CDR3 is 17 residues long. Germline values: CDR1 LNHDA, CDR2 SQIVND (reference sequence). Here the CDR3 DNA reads TGTGCCAGTAGCCTTTTAAAAAGGGCTAGCGGGAGGAATGAGCAGTTCTTC. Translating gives CASSLLKRASGRNEQFF.

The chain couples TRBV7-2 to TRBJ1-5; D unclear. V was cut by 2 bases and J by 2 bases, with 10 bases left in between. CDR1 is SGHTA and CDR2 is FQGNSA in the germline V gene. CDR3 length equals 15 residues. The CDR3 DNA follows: TGTGCCAGCAGCTTATCGGGATTTGGCAATCAGCCCCAGCATTTT. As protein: CASSLSGFGNQPQHF.

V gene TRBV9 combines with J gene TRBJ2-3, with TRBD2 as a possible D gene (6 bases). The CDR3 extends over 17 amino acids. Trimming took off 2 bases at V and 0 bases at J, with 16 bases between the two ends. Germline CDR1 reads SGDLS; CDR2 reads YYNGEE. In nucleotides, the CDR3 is TGTGCCAGCAGCGTCGGCGGGGCAGGTGCTAGCACAGATACGCAGTATTTT. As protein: CASSVGGAGASTDTQYF. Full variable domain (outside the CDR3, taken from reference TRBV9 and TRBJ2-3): DSGVTQTPKHLITATGQRVTLRCSPRSGDLSVYWYQQSLDQGLQFLIQYYNGEERAKGNILERFSAQQFPDLHSELNLSSLELGDSALYFCASSVGGAGASTDTQYFGPGTRLTVL.

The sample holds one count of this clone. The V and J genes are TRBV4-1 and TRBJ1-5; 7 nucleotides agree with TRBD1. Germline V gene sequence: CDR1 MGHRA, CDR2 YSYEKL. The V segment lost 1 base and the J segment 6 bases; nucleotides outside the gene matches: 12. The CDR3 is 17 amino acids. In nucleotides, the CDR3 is TGCGCCAGCAGCCAAGTCCCCCCCGACAGGGTAGGTCAGCCCCAGCATTTT. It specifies CASSQVPPDRVGQPQHF.

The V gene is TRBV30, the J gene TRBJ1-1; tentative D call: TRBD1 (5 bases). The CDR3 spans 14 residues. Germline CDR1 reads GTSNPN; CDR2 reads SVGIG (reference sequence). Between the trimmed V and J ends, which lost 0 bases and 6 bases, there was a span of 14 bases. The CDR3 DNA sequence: TGTGCCTGGAGTGTGGGGGAGCCGGGCGCTGAAGCTTTCTTT. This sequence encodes CAWSVGEPGAEAFF.

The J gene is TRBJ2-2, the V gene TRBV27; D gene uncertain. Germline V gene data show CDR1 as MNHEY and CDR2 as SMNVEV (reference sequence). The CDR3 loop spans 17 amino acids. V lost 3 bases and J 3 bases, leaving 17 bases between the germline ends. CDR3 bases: TGTGCCAGCAGTTTGATAGCTGCCTTCCGGGACACCGGGGAGCTGTTTTTT. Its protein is CASSLIAAFRDTGELFF.

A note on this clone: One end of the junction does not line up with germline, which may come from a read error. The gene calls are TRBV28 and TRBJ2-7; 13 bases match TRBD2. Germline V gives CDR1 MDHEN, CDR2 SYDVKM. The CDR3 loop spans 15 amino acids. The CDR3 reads CASSPPGLAGYGQYF. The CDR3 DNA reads TGTGCCAGCAGCCCGCCGGGACTAGCGGGATACGGGCAGTACTTC.

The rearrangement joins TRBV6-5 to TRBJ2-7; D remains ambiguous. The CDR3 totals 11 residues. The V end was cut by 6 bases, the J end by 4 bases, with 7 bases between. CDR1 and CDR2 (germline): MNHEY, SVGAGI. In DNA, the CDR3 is TGTGCCAGCAGCCCAGAGTACGAGCAGTACTTC. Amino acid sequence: CASSPEYEQYF.

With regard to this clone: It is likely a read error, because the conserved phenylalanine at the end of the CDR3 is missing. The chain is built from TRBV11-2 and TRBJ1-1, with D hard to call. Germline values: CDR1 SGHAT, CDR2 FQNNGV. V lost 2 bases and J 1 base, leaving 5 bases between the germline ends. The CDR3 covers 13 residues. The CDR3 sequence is CASSLSQNTEAFL. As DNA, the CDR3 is TGTGCCAGCAGCTTATCACAGAACACTGAAGCTTTCCTT.

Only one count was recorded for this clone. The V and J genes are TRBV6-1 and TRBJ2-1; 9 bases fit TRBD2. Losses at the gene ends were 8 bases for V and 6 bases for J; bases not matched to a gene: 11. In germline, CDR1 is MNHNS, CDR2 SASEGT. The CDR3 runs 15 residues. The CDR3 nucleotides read TGTGCCAGCGTAAGCGGGAGGCTACCCGCCAATGAGCAGTTCTTC. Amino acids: CASVSGRLPANEQFF.

The CDR3 loop is CASSLNPGATGELFF. DNA of the CDR3: TGTGCCAGCAGCTTAAACCCAGGAGCCACCGGGGAGCTGTTTTTT. The chain uses TRBV7-3 and TRBJ2-2; D is undetermined. V was shortened by 1 base and J by 4 bases, with 10 bases between the two germline ends. The CDR3 runs to 15 residues. Germline V CDR1 and CDR2: SGHTA, FQGTGA.

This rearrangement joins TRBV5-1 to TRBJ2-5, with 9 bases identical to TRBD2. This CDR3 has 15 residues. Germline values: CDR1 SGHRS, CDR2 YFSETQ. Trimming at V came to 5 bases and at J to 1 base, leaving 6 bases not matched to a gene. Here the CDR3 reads CASRISGGSQETQYF. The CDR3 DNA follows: TGCGCCAGCAGAATTAGCGGGGGCTCCCAAGAGACCCAGTACTTC.

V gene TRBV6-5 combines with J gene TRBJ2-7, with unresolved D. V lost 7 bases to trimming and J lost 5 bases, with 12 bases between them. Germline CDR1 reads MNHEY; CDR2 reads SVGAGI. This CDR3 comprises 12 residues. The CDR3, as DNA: TGTGCCAGCACCGACGCCGGAAACGAGCAGTACTTC. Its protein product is CASTDAGNEQYF.

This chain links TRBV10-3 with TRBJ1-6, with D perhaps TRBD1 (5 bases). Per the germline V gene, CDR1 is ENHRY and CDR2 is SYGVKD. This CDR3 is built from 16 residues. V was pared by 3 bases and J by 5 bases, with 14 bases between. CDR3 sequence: CAISEFGTFDNSPLHF. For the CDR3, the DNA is TGTGCCATCAGTGAATTCGGGACTTTTGATAATTCACCCCTCCACTTT.

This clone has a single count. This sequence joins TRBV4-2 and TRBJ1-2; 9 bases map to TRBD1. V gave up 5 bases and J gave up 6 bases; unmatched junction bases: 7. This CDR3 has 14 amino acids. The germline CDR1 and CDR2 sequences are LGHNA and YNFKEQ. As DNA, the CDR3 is TGTGCCAGCAGCTCTCAACAGGGGGCAGATGGCTACACCTTC. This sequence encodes CASSSQQGADGYTF.

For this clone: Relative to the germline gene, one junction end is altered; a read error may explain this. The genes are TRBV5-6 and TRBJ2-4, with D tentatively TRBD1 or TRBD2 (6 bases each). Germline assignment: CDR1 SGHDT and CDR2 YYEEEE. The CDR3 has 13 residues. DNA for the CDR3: TGTGCCAGCAGTTTTAACAGGGATCGGGGGTTGAACTTC. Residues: CASSFNRDRGLNF.

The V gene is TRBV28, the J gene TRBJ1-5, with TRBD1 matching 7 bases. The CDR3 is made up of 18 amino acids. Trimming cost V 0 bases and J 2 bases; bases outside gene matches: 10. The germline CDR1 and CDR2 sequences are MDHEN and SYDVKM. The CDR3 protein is CASSLWTGRGSGNQPQHF. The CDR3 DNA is TGTGCCAGCAGTTTATGGACAGGGCGGGGGTCTGGCAATCAGCCCCAGCATTTT.

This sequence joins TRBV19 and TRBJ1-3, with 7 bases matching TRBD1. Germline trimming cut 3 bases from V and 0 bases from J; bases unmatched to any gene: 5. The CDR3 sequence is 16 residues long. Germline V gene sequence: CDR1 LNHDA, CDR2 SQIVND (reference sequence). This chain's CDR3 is CASSMYGTDSGNTIYF. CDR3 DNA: TGTGCCAGTAGTATGTACGGGACAGACTCTGGAAACACCATATATTTT.

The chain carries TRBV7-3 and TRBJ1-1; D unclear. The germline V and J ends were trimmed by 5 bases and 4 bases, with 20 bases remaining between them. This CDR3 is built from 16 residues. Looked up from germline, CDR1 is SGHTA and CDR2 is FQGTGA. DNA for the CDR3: TGTGCCAGCAGCCCCGGAGGAGGGAGTCGTGGCACTGAAGCTTTCTTT. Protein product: CASSPGGGSRGTEAFF.

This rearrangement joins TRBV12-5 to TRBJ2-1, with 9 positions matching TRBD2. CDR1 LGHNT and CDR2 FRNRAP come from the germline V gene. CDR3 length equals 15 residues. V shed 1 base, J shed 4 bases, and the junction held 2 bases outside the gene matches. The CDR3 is CASGLALAGYNEQFF. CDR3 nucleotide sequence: TGTGCTAGTGGTTTGGCACTAGCGGGTTACAATGAGCAGTTCTTC.